Below are 10 T cell receptor beta chains sequenced from a single sample in a study of PD-1 blockade in classical Hodgkin lymphoma. The time point was: cycle 4 day 1 (C4D1), after more than five weeks of nivolumab. There was relapse after autologous stem cell transplantation in every patient, and there was variation in brentuximab vedotin exposure. Sequencing used immunoSEQ multiplex PCR; TCRdb keeps in-frame clones, though not all of them. The data hold roughly 50,000 clones, with nearly 90% observed a single time. Sequencing used peripheral blood mononuclear cells (PBMCs), obtained before the fourth cycle of nivolumab. All receptors come from a human donor with classical Hodgkin lymphoma.

J is TRBJ2-7 and V is TRBV15; tentatively, D is TRBD2 (6 bases). The CDR3 loop spans 13 amino acids. Germline V gives CDR1 LNHNV, CDR2 YYDKDF (reference sequence). V shed 2 bases and J shed 6 bases, with 11 bases lying between them. The CDR3 DNA sequence: TGTGCCACCAGCAGATCTTTGGAGGGCGAGCAGTACTTC. It is translated as CATSRSLEGEQYF.

The gene calls are TRBV29-1 and TRBJ2-7; 11 bases match TRBD2. Per germline, CDR1 SQVTM and CDR2 ANQGSEA. This CDR3 comprises 17 residues. V lost 5 bases, J lost 4 bases, and 16 bases stayed unmatched. The CDR3 sequence is CSVSKTGWGLAAYEQYF. For the CDR3, the DNA is TGCAGCGTTTCCAAAACGGGATGGGGACTAGCGGCTTACGAGCAGTACTTC.

The V and J genes are TRBV5-1 and TRBJ2-5; 7 nucleotides agree with TRBD2. Germline assignment: CDR1 SGHRS and CDR2 YFSETQ. The CDR3 loop spans 14 amino acids. The trim removed 4 bases at V and 5 bases at J, leaving 8 bases unmatched. The chain's CDR3 is CASSPMGGDETQYF. DNA of the CDR3: TGCGCCAGCAGCCCAATGGGGGGGGACGAGACCCAGTACTTC.

The gene calls are TRBV6-1 and TRBJ2-7; D ambiguous. The CDR3 is 15 amino acids. V lost 3 bases and J 0 bases, leaving 12 bases between the germline ends. Germline V gene data show CDR1 as MNHNS and CDR2 as SASEGT. The chain's CDR3 is CASSEVDLSSYEQYF. CDR3 in DNA: TGTGCCAGCAGTGAGGTCGACTTGAGCTCCTACGAGCAGTACTTC.

This clone was detected once. The chain carries TRBV27 and TRBJ2-1; 9 bases agree with TRBD1. Germline trimming cut 3 bases from V and 2 bases from J; bases unmatched to any gene: 8. The CDR3 covers 17 residues. Germline CDR1 reads MNHEY; CDR2 reads SMNVEV (reference sequence). This CDR3 reads CASSFSNRGLAYNEQFF. The CDR3 region has the DNA TGTGCCAGCAGTTTCTCTAACAGGGGGCTGGCCTACAATGAGCAGTTCTTC.

The chain recombines TRBV9 with TRBJ2-7; TRBD2 matches 9 bases. Germline V CDR1 and CDR2: SGDLS, YYNGEE. This CDR3 spans 16 amino acids. The trim removed 3 bases at V and 4 bases at J, leaving 11 bases unmatched. The DNA of the CDR3 is TGTGCCAGCAGCGATGGGGGAGTAGCGGGAGTTTACGAGCAGTACTTC. Translated, it gives CASSDGGVAGVYEQYF.

The rearrangement joins TRBV7-6 to TRBJ2-3; 8 nucleotides match TRBD1. V lost 0 bases and J lost 4; bases outside the gene matches: 6. Germline CDR1 SGHVS, CDR2 FNYEAQ. The CDR3 is 16 amino acids. CDR3 DNA sequence: TGTGCCAGCAGCTTAGCGCACGGACAGGGTGCAGATACGCAGTATTTT. It is translated as CASSLAHGQGADTQYF.

The V gene is TRBV5-4, the J gene TRBJ2-2; weak D call: TRBD2 (6 bases). The CDR3 contains 13 residues. V dropped 2 bases and J dropped 6 bases, with 8 bases sitting between them. Germline lookup yields CDR1 SGHNT and CDR2 YYREEE (reference sequence). The CDR3 nucleotides are TGTGCCAGCAGCTTTGGGGGGTCCGGGGAGCTGTTTTTT. Protein product: CASSFGGSGELFF.

This clone has just a few counts. J is TRBJ2-2 and V is TRBV5-1; D possibly corresponds to TRBD1 (6 bases). Trimming cost V 1 base and J 5 bases, with 15 bases left between them. CDR1 SGHRS and CDR2 YFSETQ come from the germline V gene. CDR3 size: 16 residues. The chain's CDR3 is CASSLSATGRTGELFF. The CDR3, as DNA: TGCGCCAGCAGCTTGAGCGCGACAGGACGGACCGGGGAGCTGTTTTTT. The full variable domain, rest sourced from reference TRBV5-1 and TRBJ2-2, is KAGVTQTPRYLIKTRGQQVTLSCSPISGHRSVSWYQQTPGQGLQFLFEYFSETQRNKGNFPGRFSGRQFSNSRSEMNVSTLELGDSALYLCASSLSATGRTGELFFGEGSRLTVL.

This clone was counted a single time. V usage is TRBV27 and J usage is TRBJ1-2; D is perhaps TRBD1 (6 bases). Trimming cost V 2 bases and J 4 bases, with 14 bases left between them. The germline CDR1 and CDR2 sequences are MNHEY and SMNVEV (reference sequence). The CDR3 is 15 residues long. CDR3 in amino acids: CASSLGRGQGYGYTF. CDR3 bases: TGTGCCAGCAGTTTAGGCAGGGGCCAGGGCTATGGCTACACCTTC.